The following is a T cell receptor beta chain sequence with its context. Its target antigen remains unknown. There are no base qualities to consult, and no much larger clone falls within one base. The donors were healthy, HIV-negative adults with no recently reported acute infections or vaccinations. Only Caucasian adults living in Nashville, Tennessee, USA were represented among the donors. CD4+ T cells were enriched by magnetic negative selection, after which naive cells were positively selected on CD45RA and the negative fraction was taken as the memory subset. Blood was obtained by leukapheresis, after which PBMCs were separated by Ficoll-Histopaque density gradient centrifugation and cryopreserved in liquid nitrogen vapor phase. Analytical flow cytometry was used to check the purity and quantity of every magnetically sorted T cell population. Genomic DNA was isolated from every sorted fraction and measured by UV absorbance on a Nanodrop 2000c.

This entry is derived from a study of shared clonotypes between healthy human individuals (dated by TCRdb to the early 2020s). For the wider study: A couple of women and a few men aged 18 to 49 years were included in the cohort. Each donor's leukapheresis produced roughly between roughly 0.85 and 9.5 billion PBMCs. Blood TCR repertoires of five healthy adults were deeply sequenced to estimate repertoire size and the extent of clonotype sharing between individuals. For each donor, three plates each were used for CD4 naive and CD4 memory, two plates were used for CD8 naive, and one plate was used for CD8 memory. Libraries were prepared and TCR repertoires were sequenced by different laboratories using diverse techniques, in order to increase sequencing depth and limit assay-specific biases.

The investigation overall reported the following: Estimated clonotype richness was generally larger for naive than for memory subsets. Sampling was limited to blood, and TCR repertoires in tissue likely differ from TCR repertoires in blood. Because the study included a small number of donors, the genetic and exposure-history diversity represented was limited. Incomplete sequencing was indicated by rarefaction of sorted-subset datasets, despite the large sequencing depth. Compared with non-shared clonotypes, the clonotypes found in all four sorted-subset donors had higher generation probabilities. Approximately 5% of naive CD4, 3.5% of naive CD8, approximately 2.2% of memory CD4, and over 0.35% of memory CD8 clonotypes were shared across several donors. Based on pairwise subsampling, the degree of clonotype sharing among donors was expected to be affected by sequencing depth.

TCR CDR3 regions were amplified from genomic DNA by multiplex PCR using the deep immunoSEQ assay. For each cell subset, the extracted genomic DNA was distributed evenly across all wells of several immunoSEQ 96-well plates, and each plate served as one replicate. For sorted subsets, each replicate PCR was loaded with approximately 0.2 ug genomic DNA, equivalent to some 31,000 T cell genomes. The purified libraries were quantified using a Qubit 3.0 fluorometer, sized with a Bioanalyzer 2100, and then quantified again using the KAPA Library Quantification kit. Each immunoSEQ 96-well plate was sequenced on its own single-read 150-cycle Illumina NextSeq 550 flow cell. The authors' pipeline ran thus. Because the immunoSEQ output held only junctional sequences and lacked quality scores, the filtering could not match the filtering applied to full-length reads. To assign V/J genes and CDR3, sequences were annotated against IMGT germline references using PyIR, a Python wrapper for IgBLAST v1.9. Reads were filtered out if the reads had weak V/J assignments (E-value above 1e-6), no CDR3, stop codons, out-of-frame junctions, or ambiguous translated residues. V3J clonotypes were defined by identical inferred V gene, J gene, and CDR3 amino acid sequence. To compute the percentage overlap between repertoires, the number of shared unique clonotypes was divided by the size of the smaller repertoire. Three approaches were used to assess repertoire richness: RTK rarefaction, the Chao1 estimator, and Recon v2.1 estimates of unobserved clonotypes. Generation probabilities were computed with OLGA for all TCRbeta clonotypes obtained by the gDNA method from several donors. Held by TCRdb, this immuneACCESS table contains in-frame sequences only and omits some clones. Under half of the omission traces to an unresolved V gene where checked; the cause of the rest is unknown. The DNA gave D and trimming, while V, J and clone size come from that table. This sample holds under 2,500,000 clones; almost 96% were observed only once. Clones ranked in the top ten supply 0.13% of the sample.

Including cysteine and phenylalanine, the CDR3 has 14 amino acids. CDR3 DNA only is kept here, 42 bases in frame from base 1. V lost 6 bases and J lost 3 bases; the stretch between them is 12 bases long. CDR1 and CDR2 are drawn from the germline V gene (reference sequence): MNHNY, SVGAGI. The clonotype comes from a young man in good health. Here the chain combines TRBV6-6 and TRBJ1-5, with a tentative D gene TRBD1 over 6 matching bases. The source material was naive CD4+ T cells sorted from blood. The cell subset or site label for this specimen denotes: CD45RA+ positively selected. The CDR3 protein: CASSLQGHNQPQHF. The DNA is TGTGCCAGCAGCCTACAGGGACACAATCAGCCCCAGCATTTT.